The clone carrying this T cell receptor (beta chain) came up a few times. Recovery among Cohort 3 donors was established by two negative PCRs, clearance, or symptom resolution. The record originates from a study of blood T cell repertoires in COVID-19. Study-wide background: PBMCs, B-cell-depleted T cells, or T cells provided the cDNA or gDNA that made up the material.

TCRdb's table, derived via immunoSEQ multiplex PCR, lists solely in-frame clones and lacks some. The sample holds some 290,000 clones; roughly nine tenths are singletons and the top ten take roughly a tenth. The length of the CDR3 is 18 residues. CDR1 MNHEY and CDR2 SMNVEV come from the germline V gene (reference sequence). The ends lost 5 bases at V and 0 bases at J; junction bases unmatched: 15. Sequenced material: PBMCs or T cells enriched from blood (not recorded which). This chain joins TRBV27 and TRBJ1-1, with 7 bases that match TRBD1. The clonotype originates from a woman aged 25 to 39 who had recovered from COVID-19. CDR3 nucleotide sequence: TGTGCCAGCAGTGGGGGCGGCGGGACAGTGATTTTGAACACTGAAGCTTTCTTT. Residues: CASSGGGGTVILNTEAFF.